One sample yielded the 29 T cell receptor beta chains listed below, sequenced in a study of blood T cell repertoires in COVID-19. Here immunoSEQ multiplex PCR was the method, and the copy in TCRdb shows in-frame clones only, minus some. The sample carries about 300,000 clones, roughly 87% recorded once. Input material: PBMCs or T cells enriched from blood (not recorded which). Receptor source: a woman under 40 who had recovered from COVID-19.

The chain combines TRBV25-1 with TRBJ1-4; no clear D gene. CDR3 length: 14 amino acids. Germline CDR1 and CDR2: MGHDK and SYGVNS. V was shortened by 6 bases and J by 6 bases, with 14 bases between the two germline ends. CDR3 amino acids: CASRGWGGHEKLFF. The CDR3, as DNA: TGTGCCAGCAGGGGTTGGGGAGGGCATGAAAAACTGTTTTTT.

The chain joins TRBV18 to TRBJ2-3; weak D call: TRBD2 (5 bases). Trimming removed 3 bases at V and 4 bases at J, with 14 bases between. Germline V gives CDR1 KGHSH, CDR2 LQKENI. This CDR3 region has 15 residues. CDR3: CASSPGSPGSDTQYF. The CDR3 nucleotides read TGTGCCAGCTCACCCGGCAGTCCGGGGTCAGATACGCAGTATTTT.

This chain joins TRBV3-1 (or the pseudogene TRBV3-2) and TRBJ2-5; a possible D gene is TRBD2 (5 bases). Trimming left V 2 bases short and J 2 bases short, with 9 bases between. Germline V gives CDR1 LGHDT, CDR2 YNNKEL (reference sequence). There are 14 residues in the CDR3. CDR3 in amino acids: CASSQLDFQETQYF. The CDR3 nucleotides are TGTGCCAGCAGCCAACTGGACTTTCAAGAGACCCAGTACTTC.

This clone was counted once. J is TRBJ1-2 and V is TRBV7-2, with D unclear. The CDR3 contains 15 residues. Germline values: CDR1 SGHTA, CDR2 FQGNSA. V lost 1 base, J lost 1 base, and 10 bases lay in between. The CDR3 loop is CASSLGGRDNYGYTF. The CDR3 DNA follows: TGTGCCAGCAGCTTAGGAGGCAGAGATAACTATGGCTACACCTTC.

The chain combines TRBV7-9 with TRBJ2-3; 8 bases are shared with TRBD2. Losses at the gene ends were 6 bases for V and 0 bases for J; bases not matched to a gene: 11. The CDR3 extends over 17 amino acids. CDR1 and CDR2 from the germline V gene are SEHNR and FQNEAQ (reference sequence). The CDR3 sequence is CASSPSRRTSSTDTQYF. CDR3 DNA: TGTGCCAGCAGTCCCTCAAGGAGGACTAGCAGCACAGATACGCAGTATTTT.

The table lists this clone with a count of one. The V and J genes are TRBV27 and TRBJ1-6, with 10 bases lining up with TRBD1. J gave up 8 bases and V 6 bases, and 7 bases lay outside the gene matches. Germline loops: CDR1 MNHEY, CDR2 SMNVEV (reference sequence). The CDR3 sequence is 15 residues long. The CDR3 coding sequence is TGTGCCAGCAGGGCAAGACAGGGGGCTTATTCACCCCTCCACTTT. Translation gives CASRARQGAYSPLHF.

The chain combines TRBV10-2 with TRBJ1-5; a possible D gene is TRBD1 (5 bases). Between the trimmed V and J ends, which lost 6 bases and 4 bases, there was a span of 7 bases. Germline V gene lookup returns CDR1 WSHSY and CDR2 SAAADI. This CDR3 has 12 amino acids. The CDR3: CASRDTNQPQHF. The CDR3 region has the DNA TGCGCCAGCAGGGACACAAATCAGCCCCAGCATTTT.

The chain carries TRBV27 and TRBJ2-1, with D possibly being TRBD2 (5 bases). V lost 5 bases and J 2 bases, leaving 22 bases between the germline ends. CDR1 is MNHEY and CDR2 is SMNVEV in the germline V gene (reference sequence). The CDR3 runs 18 residues. The CDR3 reads CASSVHRGSGVPYNEQFF. The CDR3 DNA sequence: TGTGCCAGCAGTGTGCACCGGGGAAGTGGGGTCCCCTACAATGAGCAGTTCTTC.

CDR3 loop: CASSQEAPAEHF. The CDR3 DNA is TGTGCCAGCAGCCAAGAAGCGCCGGCAGAGCATTTT. The V call is TRBV3-1 (or the pseudogene TRBV3-2), the J call TRBJ1-5; D is ambiguous. Germline V CDR1 and CDR2: LGHDT, YNNKEL (reference sequence). Between the trimmed V and J ends, which lost 0 bases and 14 bases, there was a span of 11 bases. This CDR3 comprises 12 residues.

The V call is TRBV4-3, the J call TRBJ2-7, with TRBD1 matching over 10 bases. The CDR3 loop spans 15 amino acids. The germline CDR1 and CDR2 sequences are LGHNA and YSLEER. Trimming at V came to 3 bases and at J to 3 bases, leaving 5 bases not matched to a gene. In DNA form, the CDR3 reads TGCGCCAGCAGCCAGCAAGGGACAGGGGACTACGAGCAGTACTTC. As protein: CASSQQGTGDYEQYF.

CDR3 amino acids: CASSSHRGRSSPLHF. The CDR3 coding sequence is TGTGCCAGCAGCTCTCACAGGGGGCGTAGTTCACCCCTCCACTTT. The rearrangement links TRBV7-9 to TRBJ1-6; 9 bases align to TRBD1. Germline CDR1 is SEHNR and CDR2 is FQNEAQ (reference sequence). V was pared by 4 bases and J by 9 bases, with 7 bases of the junction left unmatched. The CDR3 covers 15 residues.

The chain links TRBV15 to TRBJ1-3, with 7 bases fitting TRBD1. The germline V gene has CDR1 LNHNV and CDR2 YYDKDF (reference sequence). This CDR3 spans 14 amino acids. J was trimmed by 0 bases and V by 5 bases; bases with no gene match: 1. This CDR3 reads CATSGDSSGNTIYF. For the CDR3, the DNA is TGTGCCACCAGCGGGGACAGCTCTGGAAACACCATATATTTT. The full variable domain, completed using reference TRBV15 and TRBJ1-3, is DAMVIQNPRYQVTQFGKPVTLSCSQTLNHNVMYWYQQKSSQAPKLLFHYYDKDFNNEADTPDNFQSRRPNTSFCFLDIRSPGLGDTAMYLCATSGDSSGNTIYFGEGSWLTVV.

The rearrangement links TRBV4-2 to TRBJ1-6, with 7 bases identical to TRBD1. V gave up 7 bases and J gave up 10 bases; unmatched junction bases: 16. This CDR3 region has 16 residues. Germline lookup yields CDR1 LGHNA and CDR2 YNFKEQ. In nucleotides, the CDR3 is TGTGCCAGCAAGCTCGGGACAGCCCAAAGGGAATCACCCCTCCACTTT. As protein: CASKLGTAQRESPLHF.

This clone appeared once. The chain joins TRBV19 to TRBJ2-2; possible D gene TRBD2, 5 bases. Per the germline V gene, CDR1 is LNHDA and CDR2 is SQIVND (reference sequence). The CDR3 spans 13 residues. Deletions cut 5 bases from V and 7 bases from J, with 11 bases between. CDR3: CASSSRRDGELFF. In DNA, the CDR3 is TGTGCCAGTAGTTCTCGTCGGGACGGGGAGCTGTTTTTT.

The chain combines TRBV30 with TRBJ1-6; D unclear. The CDR3 consists of 15 residues. CDR1 and CDR2 (germline): GTSNPN, SVGIG (reference sequence). The V end lost 5 bases, the J end lost 6 bases, and 17 bases lay between the germline ends. The CDR3 sequence is CAWGWGGGGNSPLHF. The CDR3 DNA reads TGTGCCTGGGGCTGGGGAGGAGGTGGTAATTCACCCCTCCACTTT.

The chain carries TRBV7-9 and TRBJ2-1; 7 bases map to TRBD2. V shed 5 bases and J 1 base; nucleotides not matched to a gene: 8. The germline CDR1 and CDR2 sequences are SEHNR and FQNEAQ (reference sequence). The CDR3 consists of 16 residues. The CDR3 bases are TGTGCCAGCAGCGGACGAGCGGGGCCTTCCTACAATGAGCAGTTCTTC. Its protein product is CASSGRAGPSYNEQFF.

In DNA, the CDR3 is TGTGCCAGTAGTATAGGAGATCAGCCCCAGCATTTT. Its protein is CASSIGDQPQHF. The chain employs TRBV19 and TRBJ1-5; D not certain. The CDR3 loop spans 12 amino acids. Trimming removed 1 base from V and 5 bases from J, with 3 bases in between. Germline V lookup: CDR1 LNHDA, CDR2 SQIVND (reference sequence).

Here the CDR3 reads CASSEIRDHTNEKLFF. The CDR3 DNA reads TGTGCCAGCAGTGAAATCAGGGATCACACTAATGAAAAACTGTTTTTT. This chain joins TRBV2 and TRBJ1-4; a possible D gene is TRBD1 (5 bases). V gave up 2 bases and J gave up 2 bases, with 12 bases separating them. CDR1 and CDR2 (germline): SNHLY, FYNNEI. CDR3 size: 16 residues. Drawing the rest from reference TRBV2 and TRBJ1-4, the complete variable domain is EPEVTQTPSHQVTQMGQEVILRCVPISNHLYFYWYRQILGQKVEFLVSFYNNEISEKSEIFDDQFSVERPDGSNFTLKIRSTKLEDSAMYFCASSEIRDHTNEKLFFGSGTQLSVL.

The chain employs TRBV5-8 and TRBJ1-1, with TRBD1 as a possible D gene (5 bases). From germline, CDR1 is SGHTS and CDR2 YDEGEE. This CDR3 is built from 15 residues. Trimming took 2 bases from V and 0 from J, leaving 11 bases between them. The CDR3 loop is CASSLARQMNTEAFF. In DNA form, the CDR3 reads TGTGCCAGCAGCTTAGCAAGACAGATGAACACTGAAGCTTTCTTT.

This clone has a single count. This rearrangement joins TRBV5-1 to TRBJ1-2; 9 nucleotides line up with TRBD1. This CDR3 contains 13 residues. V gave up 6 bases and J gave up 8 bases; unmatched junction bases: 8. CDR1 is SGHRS and CDR2 is YFSETQ in the germline V gene. CDR3 protein: CASNRDRDGGYTF. Here the CDR3 DNA reads TGCGCCAGCAATCGGGACAGGGACGGGGGCTACACCTTC.

The J gene is TRBJ2-7, the V gene TRBV5-4, with a weak D call TRBD1 (5 bases). Germline CDR1 SGHNT, CDR2 YYREEE (reference sequence). Trimming removed 1 base at V and 5 bases at J, with 19 bases between. The CDR3 consists of 16 residues. In nucleotides, the CDR3 is TGTGCCAGCAGCTTGCCGGCCGTGGCAGGGCAAGACGAGCAGTACTTC. It is translated as CASSLPAVAGQDEQYF.

This chain connects TRBV14 to TRBJ2-5; maybe TRBD2 (6 bases). The CDR3 has 14 residues. Germline CDR1 SGHDN, CDR2 FVKESK. V lost 2 bases to trimming and J lost 5 bases, with 12 bases between them. DNA of the CDR3: TGTGCCAGCAGCCAATGGAGGGATGGGGAGACCCAGTACTTC. This gives the protein CASSQWRDGETQYF. The variable domain in full, completed from reference TRBV14 and TRBJ2-5, reads EAGVTQFPSHSVIEKGQTVTLRCDPISGHDNLYWYRRVMGKEIKFLLHFVKESKQDESGMPNNRFLAERTGGTYSTLKVQPAELEDSGVYFCASSQWRDGETQYFGPGTRLLVL.

The V gene is TRBV6-5, the J gene TRBJ1-6; maybe TRBD1 (5 bases). Trimming left V 6 bases short and J 11 bases short, with 17 bases between. CDR3 length: 14 residues. The germline V gene encodes CDR1 MNHEY and CDR2 SVGAGI. CDR3 protein: CASRPRGGYPPLHF. CDR3 coding DNA: TGTGCCAGCAGACCCCGGGGGGGGTATCCACCCCTCCACTTT.

This chain joins TRBV18 and TRBJ1-5, with TRBD1 as a possible D gene (5 bases). The CDR3 runs 16 residues. Trimming took off 4 bases at V and 2 bases at J, with 15 bases between the two ends. Germline V gene sequence: CDR1 KGHSH, CDR2 LQKENI. The CDR3: CASSQGMRDGNQPQHF. As DNA, the CDR3 is TGTGCCAGCTCACAAGGTATGCGGGACGGCAATCAGCCCCAGCATTTT.

V is TRBV7-2 and J is TRBJ1-5; no definite D call. The V end was cut by 6 bases, the J end by 3 bases, with 15 bases between. In germline, CDR1 is SGHTA, CDR2 FQGNSA. There are 15 residues in the CDR3. The chain's CDR3 is CASRPDTAYNQPQHF. DNA of the CDR3: TGTGCCAGCAGACCAGACACGGCATACAATCAGCCCCAGCATTTT.

This clone was found once. The J gene is TRBJ1-1, the V gene TRBV27; D gene uncertain. This CDR3 contains 15 residues. Germline V CDR1 and CDR2: MNHEY, SMNVEV (reference sequence). Deletions cut 3 bases from V and 4 bases from J, with 15 bases between. DNA for the CDR3: TGTGCCAGCAGTTTCAGCCGGGTACGAGGCACTGAAGCTTTCTTT. Translating gives CASSFSRVRGTEAFF.

The chain employs TRBV4-3 and TRBJ1-1; weak D call: TRBD1 (5 bases). The CDR3 has 15 amino acids. Germline lookup yields CDR1 LGHNA and CDR2 YSLEER. V was shortened by 0 bases and J by 7 bases, with 15 bases between the two germline ends. CDR3 protein: CASSQDRGGSGEAFF. The CDR3 nucleotides read TGCGCCAGCAGCCAAGATAGGGGAGGGTCGGGTGAAGCTTTCTTT.

The chain is built from TRBV5-6 and TRBJ1-2; D may be TRBD1 (5 bases). The V gene's germline CDR1 is SGHDT and CDR2 YYEEEE. The CDR3 loop spans 15 amino acids. Deletions cut 0 bases from V and 7 bases from J, with 16 bases between. The DNA of the CDR3 is TGTGCCAGCAGCTTGGCCGGGCAGGGCAGAGGTGGCTACACCTTC. Amino acids: CASSLAGQGRGGYTF.

V is TRBV19 and J is TRBJ1-2; 7 bases are shared with TRBD1. The germline CDR1 and CDR2 sequences are LNHDA and SQIVND (reference sequence). This CDR3 comprises 16 residues. V gave up 1 base and J gave up 0 bases; unmatched junction bases: 5. CDR3 sequence: CASSIVRTGANYGYTF. CDR3 bases: TGTGCCAGTAGTATAGTGCGGACAGGCGCTAACTATGGCTACACCTTC.